Sequencing of this T cell receptor (beta chain) was carried out in a study of cytomegalovirus exposure and HLA in healthy donors. Germline CDR1 LGHNA, CDR2 YNFKEQ. With V trimmed by 1 base and J by 2 bases, 11 bases remained unmatched. The CDR3 has 19 residues. Findings and caveats of the study: V- and J-gene trimming in TCR beta was tied to a missense DCLRE1C variant by an analysis performed later. High sensitivity and specificity were reportedly achieved when the classifier diagnosed cytomegalovirus status. In all likelihood, a cluster of highly shared sequence variants was a sequencing artifact. Specificity for CMV antigens was confirmed in vitro for three of the CMV-associated chains.

It was with 60 Vbeta and 13 Jbeta primers that the PCR ran. Produced via immunoSEQ multiplex PCR; TCRdb's table is partial and in-frame only. Here the sample spans around 180,000 clones, just under 80% being singletons. This clone was detected only a few times. What it recognizes is unknown. The chain couples TRBV4-2 to TRBJ2-3, with TRBD2 matching over 11 bases. This clonotype was sampled from a woman aged 45-59 years in good health and CMV-seropositive. The specimen was PBMCs. CDR3 loop: CASSQGPSGGQTFTDTQYF. CDR3 nucleotide sequence: TGTGCCAGCAGCCAAGGGCCTAGCGGGGGGCAAACCTTCACAGATACGCAGTATTTT.